This T cell receptor beta chain is from a study of response to subunit inactivated influenza vaccine listed by TCRdb under 2018. Turning to the overall study: To follow how T cells responded to a trivalent subunit inactivated influenza vaccine, the researchers relied on deep quantitative profiling of the T cell receptor repertoire. Findings and caveats that apply to the study as a whole: The authors suggested that each seasonal influenza vaccination may recruit only a limited number of new T cells.

This clonotype was seen only a few times. No cognate antigen has been identified for it. It has no much larger one-base neighbor in the sample; base qualities were not kept. From cysteine to phenylalanine, the CDR3 is 15 amino acids long. The CDR3 DNA has 45 bases and is translated from base 1. In the germline V gene, CDR1 corresponds to SGHRS and CDR2 to YFSETQ. Trimmed from V: 2 bases; trimmed from J: 2 bases; junction bases lacking a gene match: 6. Library prep was done by RT-PCR. Sequenced using an Illumina HiSeq 2500. Using fastp at Q25 and MiXCR, TCRdb reprocessed the public reads and kept productive beta chains. Duplicate CDR3 protein sequences are folded into a single record with the most common DNA and genes. This sample lists about 780,000 distinct CDR3 sequences; around 20% were detected once. About a tenth of the sample goes to the ten largest clones.

The clonotype comes from a man aged 45 to 65 who received an inactivated influenza vaccine. Donor details come from another sample of the same person, matched by shared clones. The source was PBMCs from blood, collected roughly 5 days after vaccination. The chain couples TRBV5-1 to TRBJ1-2; TRBD1 aligns with 7 central bases. The sequence in DNA is TGCGCCAGCAGCTTAGCGGGACAGATGAACTATGGCTACACCTTC. Its product reads: CASSLAGQMNYGYTF. The variable domain in full, with residues beyond the CDR3 obtained from the reference TRBV5-1 and TRBJ1-2 genes, is KAGVTQTPRYLIKTRGQQVTLSCSPISGHRSVSWYQQTPGQGLQFLFEYFSETQRNKGNFPGRFSGRQFSNSRSEMNVSTLELGDSALYLCASSLAGQMNYGYTFGSGTRLTVV.